This T cell receptor (beta chain) was sequenced for a study of molecular identifiers for immune sequencing clone quantification. Overall study results and limits: Even with more than 950,000 naive cells present, spiked Jurkat TCR RNA from one cell was reportedly detectable.

From the PCR reads, TCRdb called clonotypes with MiXCR, one entry per CDR3 protein. The repertoire includes about 510,000 distinct CDR3 sequences, 20% to 25% of them detected once, and around 0.84% sits in the top ten. About this clonotype: What it recognizes is unknown.

The V and J ends lost 0 bases and 6 bases, in that order; junction bases with no gene match: 8. CDR1 SEHNR and CDR2 FQNEAQ come from the germline V gene (reference sequence). The CDR3 loop spans 15 amino acids. The chain joins TRBV7-9 to TRBJ2-7; 7 bases map to TRBD1. The sequence was collected from a human donor in good health. Some libraries in this study had Jurkat cell RNA spiked in. The sequencing sample was made of naive CD8+ T cells from blood, with Jurkat cell RNA spiked in. Subset in this sample: FACS-sorted CD8+CD4-CCR7+CD45RA+ naive T cells. The CDR3 protein is CASSLAGGLGGEQYF. For the CDR3, the DNA is TGTGCCAGCAGCTTAGCAGGGGGCCTAGGTGGCGAGCAGTACTTC.